This T cell receptor (beta chain) appears in the sequencing data of a study of T cells in Graves' hyperthyroidism and ophthalmopathy. Study-level points and caveats: Blood samples included most of the expanded thyroid clonotypes exceeding 0.001.

The CDR3 totals 17 residues. Germline values: CDR1 SGHVS, CDR2 FQNEAQ. The table lists this clonotype with many counts. Its antigen remains unidentified. One end of the junction does not line up with germline, which may come from a read error. Inclusion characteristics of ophthalmopathy patients comprised a Clinical Activity Score of at least 3, a NOSPECS grade of at least 4, and duration under 3 months. It was less than 13 ml of fresh peripheral blood that supplied the PBMCs. TCR beta CDR3 sequences were amplified from RNA transcripts. First-round RT-PCR with HTBI primers amplified the TCR CDR3 region. TCRdb passed the multiplex PCR reads through MiXCR, listing each CDR3 protein once. The table has 390,000 or so distinct CDR3 sequences, approximately 15% seen once.

The sequenced sample consisted of blood. The chain uses TRBV7-8 and TRBJ2-7, with TRBD2 identical over 10 bases. The clonotype was recovered from a man aged 18 to 29 with Graves' ophthalmopathy. The CDR3 nucleotides read TGTGCCAGCAGCGTAGCCGGGACTAGCGTATTTGGATTAGAGCAGTACTTC. As protein: CASSVAGTSVFGLEQYF.